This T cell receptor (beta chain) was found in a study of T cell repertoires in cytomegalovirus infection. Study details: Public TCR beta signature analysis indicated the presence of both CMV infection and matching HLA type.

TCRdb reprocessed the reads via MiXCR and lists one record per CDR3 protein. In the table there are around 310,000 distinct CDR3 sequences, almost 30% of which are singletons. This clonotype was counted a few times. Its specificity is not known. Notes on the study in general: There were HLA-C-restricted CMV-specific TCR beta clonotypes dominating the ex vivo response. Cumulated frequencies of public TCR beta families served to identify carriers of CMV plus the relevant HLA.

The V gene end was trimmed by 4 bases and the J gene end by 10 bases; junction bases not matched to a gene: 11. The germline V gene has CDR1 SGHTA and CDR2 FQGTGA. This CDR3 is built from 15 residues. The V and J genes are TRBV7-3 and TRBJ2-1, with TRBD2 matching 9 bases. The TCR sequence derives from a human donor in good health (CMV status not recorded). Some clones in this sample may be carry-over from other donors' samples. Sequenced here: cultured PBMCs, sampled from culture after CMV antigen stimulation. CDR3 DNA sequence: TGTGCCAGCAGCTCGACTAGCGGAGCAAGGGGGGAGCAGTTCTTC. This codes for CASSSTSGARGEQFF.